The T cell receptor (beta chain) described here comes from a study of blood T cell repertoires in COVID-19. On the study more broadly: Whether acute or convalescent, the COVID-19 samples came from the United States, Italy and Spain. In each case, the material was cDNA or gDNA derived from T cells, B-cell-depleted T cells, or PBMCs.

J gave up 6 bases and V 6 bases, and 16 bases lay outside the gene matches. Per the germline V gene, CDR1 is SEHNR and CDR2 is FQNEAQ (reference sequence). The CDR3 is 18 residues long. Authors' data handling: The authors estimated nucleated cell counts from reference gene primer amplification. Using immunoSEQ multiplex PCR, the repertoire was profiled, and TCRdb retains in-frame clones only, with some absent. D and trimming come from the DNA, and the V and J calls and clone size come from that table. The sample shows around 100,000 clones, around 84% of them seen only once. The TCR sequence derives from a human donor in a cohort sampled during active COVID-19. The chain links TRBV7-9 to TRBJ2-1; TRBD2 matches at 11 bases. Sequencing was carried out using peripheral blood. This CDR3 is CASSLPPRLAGLVNEQFF. CDR3 DNA: TGTGCCAGCAGTCTTCCACCTCGACTAGCGGGGTTGGTCAATGAGCAGTTCTTC.